A selection of T cell receptor beta chains follows, all from one sample in a study of shared clonotypes between healthy human individuals. Produced via immunoSEQ multiplex PCR; TCRdb's table is partial and in-frame only. The sample comprises fewer than 1.6 million clones, 98% of which are singletons, and about 0.4% rests with the top ten. Sequences were obtained from naive CD4+ T cells sorted from blood. The receptors were gathered from a young man in good health. Both conserved end residues are part of each CDR3. The order of the fields is clone size, V gene, J gene, D gene, CDR3 DNA, CDR3 protein. A D gene is named only where the DNA matches it firmly. Only some rows state a clone size, as once, few, many or a class for expanded clones.

size: -; V: TRBV29-1; J: TRBJ1-1; D: -; DNA: TGCAGCGCCCAGAACACTGAAGCTTTCTTT; CDR3: CSAQNTEAFF
size: -; V: TRBV11-2; J: TRBJ2-1; D: TRBD2; DNA: TGTGCCAGCAGCTTTGGGACTAGCGGAAACAATGAGCAGTTCTTC; CDR3: CASSFGTSGNNEQFF
size: -; V: TRBV14; J: TRBJ2-3; D: TRBD2; DNA: TGTGCCAGGCACCCAACTAATCCGGGACTAGCGGAAGATACGCAGTATTTT; CDR3: CARHPTNPGLAEDTQYF
size: -; V: TRBV10-2; J: TRBJ2-1; D: TRBD2; DNA: TGCGCCAGCAGTGCTCGGACTAGCGGGGCCTACAATGAGCAGTTCTTC; CDR3: CASSARTSGAYNEQFF
size: -; V: TRBV9; J: TRBJ2-1; D: -; DNA: TGTGCCAGCAGCGTTGGGGGGCTCCGACCGATGGGAAATGAGCAGTTCTTC; CDR3: CASSVGGLRPMGNEQFF
size: -; V: TRBV18; J: TRBJ2-1; D: TRBD2; DNA: TGTGCCAGCTCACCATTAACGGGAGGGCCAGGTAGTGAGCAGTTCTTC; CDR3: CASSPLTGGPGSEQFF
size: -; V: TRBV14; J: TRBJ2-1; D: -; DNA: TGTGCCAGCGCCCAATGGAAGTTCGATGAGCAGTTCTTC; CDR3: CASAQWKFDEQFF
size: -; V: TRBV18; J: TRBJ2-1; D: -; DNA: TGTGCCAGCTCACCACTTGCAGGTTCGTACAATGAGCAGTTCTTC; CDR3: CASSPLAGSYNEQFF
size: -; V: TRBV9; J: TRBJ2-3; D: TRBD2; DNA: TGTGCCAGCAGCATAGCGGGAGGGTCAGATACGCAGTATTTT; CDR3: CASSIAGGSDTQYF
size: -; V: TRBV7-9; J: TRBJ1-4; D: TRBD1; DNA: TGTGCCAGCAGCCGGGACAGCGCAACTAATGAAAAACTGTTTTTT; CDR3: CASSRDSATNEKLFF
size: -; V: TRBV21-1; J: TRBJ2-3; D: -; DNA: TGTGCCAGCAGCATGGGGACATCTCTACACTCCTCCACAGATACGCAGTATTTT; CDR3: CASSMGTSLHSSTDTQYF
size: -; V: TRBV7-9; J: TRBJ2-4; D: -; DNA: TGTGCCAGCAGCATCGACAGAGGTATCACGGCCAATCAGTACTTC; CDR3: CASSIDRGITANQYF
size: once; V: TRBV4-3; J: TRBJ2-6; D: TRBD1; DNA: TGCGCCAGCAGCCACAAGGAAAAGGGGGCGCTAGGGGCCAACGTCCTGACTTTC; CDR3: CASSHKEKGALGANVLTF
size: -; V: TRBV5-4; J: TRBJ2-2; D: -; DNA: TGTGCCAGCAGCCCAATGTGGGATACCGGGGAGCTGTTTTTT; CDR3: CASSPMWDTGELFF
size: -; V: TRBV10-3; J: TRBJ2-6; D: -; DNA: TGTGCCATCAGGGGGGGCCATTTATCTGGGGCCAACGTCCTGACTTTC; CDR3: CAIRGGHLSGANVLTF
size: -; V: TRBV5-8; J: TRBJ2-1; D: -; DNA: TGTGCCAGCAGCTCCCGAGGCGGGACGGACCACAATGAGCAGTTCTTC; CDR3: CASSSRGGTDHNEQFF
size: -; V: TRBV19; J: TRBJ2-5; D: TRBD1; DNA: TGTGCCAGTAGTCGACAGGGGGTGTTTCTGGAGACCCAGTACTTC; CDR3: CASSRQGVFLETQYF
size: -; V: TRBV29-1; J: TRBJ2-3; D: -; DNA: TGCAGCGCCGGGGTGGAGGGCGCGAGCACAGATACGCAGTATTTT; CDR3: CSAGVEGASTDTQYF
size: -; V: TRBV11-2; J: TRBJ2-7; D: -; DNA: TGTGCCAGCAGCTTACGGAGTCGACATCCATACGAGCAGTACTTC; CDR3: CASSLRSRHPYEQYF
size: -; V: TRBV29-1; J: TRBJ1-2; D: -; DNA: TGCAGCGCAATTGACCCCTCTAGAAGCTACACCTTC; CDR3: CSAIDPSRSYTF
size: -; V: TRBV2; J: TRBJ2-2; D: -; DNA: TGTGCCAGCAGTTCCACGAACACCGGGGAGCTGTTTTTT; CDR3: CASSSTNTGELFF
size: -; V: TRBV9; J: TRBJ2-1; D: -; DNA: TGTGCCAGCAGCGTGCCGAGCGGAGCCTCCTACAATGAGCAGTTCTTC; CDR3: CASSVPSGASYNEQFF
size: -; V: TRBV2; J: TRBJ2-7; D: -; DNA: TGTGCCAGCAGTGACCTAGGGCTAGCCCCCTACGAGCAGTACTTC; CDR3: CASSDLGLAPYEQYF
size: once; V: TRBV7-2; J: TRBJ2-2; D: TRBD2; DNA: TGTGCCAGCAGCCGAGGGCGGCTAGCGGGAGGAAGCACCGGGGAGCTGTTTTTT; CDR3: CASSRGRLAGGSTGELFF
size: -; V: TRBV5-1; J: TRBJ2-7; D: TRBD2; DNA: TGCGCCAGCAGCTTAGGGAGGGGCTCCTACGAGCAGTACTTC; CDR3: CASSLGRGSYEQYF
size: -; V: TRBV11-3; J: TRBJ2-1; D: TRBD2; DNA: TGTGCCAGCAGCCCCAGGACTAGCGGGAACTACAATGAGCAGTTCTTC; CDR3: CASSPRTSGNYNEQFF
size: -; V: TRBV5-4; J: TRBJ2-2; D: -; DNA: TGTGCCAGCAGCTTGAAACAGGGAGGCACCGGGGAGCTGTTTTTT; CDR3: CASSLKQGGTGELFF
size: -; V: TRBV28; J: TRBJ1-2; D: TRBD1; DNA: TGTGCCAGCAGTCCTACAGGGGGATCGGATTATGGCTACACCTTC; CDR3: CASSPTGGSDYGYTF
size: -; V: TRBV5-4; J: TRBJ1-1; D: -; DNA: TGTGCCAGCAGCTTGCCGGGTCGGAACACTGAAGCTTTCTTT; CDR3: CASSLPGRNTEAFF
size: -; V: TRBV18; J: TRBJ1-2; D: -; DNA: TGTGCCAGCTCACCGGCAGACTCTAACTATGGCTACACCTTC; CDR3: CASSPADSNYGYTF
size: -; V: TRBV15; J: TRBJ1-5; D: -; DNA: TGTGCCACCAGCAGAGGCGTCGGGATAGGGGTAGGTCAGCCCCAGCATTTT; CDR3: CATSRGVGIGVGQPQHF
size: -; V: TRBV6-5; J: TRBJ2-7; D: TRBD2; DNA: TGTGCCAGCAGTTACGGCGGGAGCTTGTCCTACGAGCAGTACTTC; CDR3: CASSYGGSLSYEQYF
size: -; V: TRBV6-1; J: TRBJ2-7; D: TRBD1; DNA: TGTGCCAGCAGAAGAGGGACAGACTACGAGCAGTACTTC; CDR3: CASRRGTDYEQYF
size: -; V: TRBV7-2; J: TRBJ2-1; D: TRBD1; DNA: TGTGCCAGCAGCTTACGTCGATTGGACAGGGGAAGCAATGAGCAGTTCTTC; CDR3: CASSLRRLDRGSNEQFF
size: -; V: TRBV7-2; J: TRBJ2-2; D: -; DNA: TGTGCCAGCAGCTGGGACAACCGGGCCGGGGAGCTGTTTTTT; CDR3: CASSWDNRAGELFF
size: -; V: TRBV4-1; J: TRBJ2-1; D: TRBD1; DNA: TGCGCCAGCAGCCGGGGACAGTACAATGAGCAGTTCTTC; CDR3: CASSRGQYNEQFF
size: -; V: TRBV28; J: TRBJ1-5; D: -; DNA: TGTGCCAGCAGTTCTACAGGGAACGGTCAGCCCCAGCATTTT; CDR3: CASSSTGNGQPQHF
size: -; V: TRBV11-2; J: TRBJ2-5; D: -; DNA: TGTGCCAGCAGCTTAGAGGGCCAAGAGACCCAGTACTTC; CDR3: CASSLEGQETQYF
size: -; V: TRBV4-1; J: TRBJ2-3; D: -; DNA: TGCGCCAGCAGCCAAGAACTGTTGACTAGTGAGGATACGCAGTATTTT; CDR3: CASSQELLTSEDTQYF
size: -; V: TRBV7-9; J: TRBJ1-2; D: TRBD1; DNA: TGTGCCAGCAGCTTAGCTGGGACAGGGGGCTACACCTTC; CDR3: CASSLAGTGGYTF
size: -; V: TRBV7-6; J: TRBJ2-2; D: -; DNA: TGTGCCAGCAGCTTTTTCGCCAGGGGCGGAACCGGGGAGCTGTTTTTT; CDR3: CASSFFARGGTGELFF
size: -; V: TRBV5-1; J: TRBJ1-4; D: -; DNA: TGCGCCAGCAGCTTGCCCCTCACAGGGCTAAATGAAAAACTGTTTTTT; CDR3: CASSLPLTGLNEKLFF
size: -; V: TRBV18; J: TRBJ1-1; D: -; DNA: TGTGCCAGCTCACCACTATCGGCAATGAACACTGAAGCTTTCTTT; CDR3: CASSPLSAMNTEAFF
size: -; V: TRBV5-1; J: TRBJ2-1; D: TRBD2; DNA: TGCGCCAGCAGCTTGGTTAGCGGGAGCTGGTATGAGCAGTTCTTC; CDR3: CASSLVSGSWYEQFF
size: -; V: TRBV27; J: TRBJ2-7; D: TRBD2; DNA: TGTGCCAGCAGCCCCACAGGCGGGCTAGCGGGAGGCGAGCAGTACTTC; CDR3: CASSPTGGLAGGEQYF
size: -; V: TRBV6-4; J: TRBJ1-2; D: -; DNA: TGTGCCAGCAGTGCAACGGGAGGGAACTATGGCTACACCTTC; CDR3: CASSATGGNYGYTF
size: -; V: TRBV5-1; J: TRBJ2-1; D: -; DNA: TGCGCCAGCAGCTTGTTCGGACCGGAGTCCTACAATGAGCAGTTCTTC; CDR3: CASSLFGPESYNEQFF
size: -; V: TRBV29-1; J: TRBJ2-3; D: -; DNA: TGCAGCGTTGAAAGCACAGATACGCAGTATTTT; CDR3: CSVESTDTQYF
size: -; V: TRBV5-6; J: TRBJ1-5; D: -; DNA: TGTGCCAGCAGCTTAGCAGGGGTGGGCAATCAGCCCCAGCATTTT; CDR3: CASSLAGVGNQPQHF
size: -; V: TRBV4-1; J: TRBJ2-7; D: -; DNA: TGCGCCAGCAGCCAAGATGCCCCTACCGTGAGCCAGCCACTTTACGAGCAGTACTTC; CDR3: CASSQDAPTVSQPLYEQYF
size: once; V: TRBV4-3; J: TRBJ1-1; D: -; DNA: TGCGCCAGCAGCCAAGTTTCTGCGACGAGGGGGGAAGCTTTCTTT; CDR3: CASSQVSATRGEAFF
size: -; V: TRBV7-2; J: TRBJ1-2; D: -; DNA: TGTGCCAGCAGTCAATTGTTGGGCGGGAGCTATGGCTACACCTTC; CDR3: CASSQLLGGSYGYTF
size: -; V: TRBV11-2; J: TRBJ2-5; D: TRBD1; DNA: TGTGCCAGCAGCTCAGGGACAGGGCTTTATGAGACCCAGTACTTC; CDR3: CASSSGTGLYETQYF
size: -; V: TRBV7-8; J: TRBJ1-3; D: -; DNA: TGTGCCAGCAGCTTAGGCCGGACGGGTGGAAACACCATATATTTT; CDR3: CASSLGRTGGNTIYF
size: -; V: TRBV9; J: TRBJ2-7; D: -; DNA: TGTGCCAGCAGCCAGAAGGGGCCCTCCACTTACGAGCAGTACTTC; CDR3: CASSQKGPSTYEQYF
size: -; V: TRBV18; J: TRBJ2-7; D: -; DNA: TGTGCCAGCTCACCAGGTGTCCCGGGGGAGCAGTACTTC; CDR3: CASSPGVPGEQYF